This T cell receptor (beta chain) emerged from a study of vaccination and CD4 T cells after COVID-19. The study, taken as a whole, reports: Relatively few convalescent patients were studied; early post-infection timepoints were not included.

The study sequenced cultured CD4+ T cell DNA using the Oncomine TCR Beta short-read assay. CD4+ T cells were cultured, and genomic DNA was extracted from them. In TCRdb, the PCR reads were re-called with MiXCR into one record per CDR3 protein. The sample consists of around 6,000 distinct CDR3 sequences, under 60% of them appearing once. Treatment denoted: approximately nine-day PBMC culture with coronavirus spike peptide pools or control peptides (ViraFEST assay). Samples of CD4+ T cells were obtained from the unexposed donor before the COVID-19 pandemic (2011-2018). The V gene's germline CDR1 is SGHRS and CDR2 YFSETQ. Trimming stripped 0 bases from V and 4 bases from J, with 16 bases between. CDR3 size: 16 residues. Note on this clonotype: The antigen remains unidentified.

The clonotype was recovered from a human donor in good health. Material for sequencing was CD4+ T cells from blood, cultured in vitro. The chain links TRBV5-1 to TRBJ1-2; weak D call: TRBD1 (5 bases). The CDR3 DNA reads TGCGCCAGCAGCTTGGAAGGGCCAGGGCGGGGCTATGGCTACACCTTC. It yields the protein CASSLEGPGRGYGYTF. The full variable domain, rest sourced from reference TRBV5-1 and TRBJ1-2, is KAGVTQTPRYLIKTRGQQVTLSCSPISGHRSVSWYQQTPGQGLQFLFEYFSETQRNKGNFPGRFSGRQFSNSRSEMNVSTLELGDSALYLCASSLEGPGRGYGYTFGSGTRLTVV.